These 12 T cell receptor beta chains were all obtained from the same sample, sequenced in a study of blood T cells in healthy people across ages. PCR was performed a second time for about 7 to 12 cycles using a sample-barcoded 5' primer and a J-beta primer mix. TCRdb used MiXCR to reprocess the 5' RACE reads, holding one entry per CDR3 protein. The table records 800,000 to 950,000 distinct CDR3 sequences, 35% to 40% of them present only once. The sequenced material came from blood. Receptors were obtained from a man aged 18 to 29 in good health.

V usage is TRBV12-3 or TRBV12-4 and J usage is TRBJ2-1, with a possible D match to TRBD2 (5 bases). V shed 8 bases and J shed 2 bases, with 7 bases lying between them. CDR3 size: 12 residues. For the CDR3, the DNA is TGTGCCAGCCAGCGGACCTACAATGAGCAGTTCTTC. It codes for CASQRTYNEQFF.

This clonotype turned up a few times. The rearrangement links TRBV4-1 to TRBJ2-6; D remains unclear. The germline V gene has CDR1 MGHRA and CDR2 YSYEKL. The V gene lost 0 bases and the J gene lost 1 base, with 10 bases spanning the gap. The CDR3 loop spans 17 amino acids. The CDR3, as DNA: TGCGCCAGCAGCCAAGAGCGTAAGACATCTGGGGCCAACGTCCTGACTTTC. It encodes CASSQERKTSGANVLTF.

A few counts support this clonotype. The chain uses TRBV29-1 and TRBJ2-3, with a possible D match to TRBD1 (6 bases). The CDR3 runs 14 residues. CDR1 is SQVTM, CDR2 ANQGSEA, per germline. V lost 4 bases, J lost 3 bases, and 14 bases lay in between. The CDR3 sequence is CSVVGANPTDTQYF. Here the CDR3 DNA reads TGCAGCGTTGTGGGGGCCAATCCGACAGATACGCAGTATTTT.

There are a few counts of this clonotype. This chain joins TRBV4-2 and TRBJ2-1; 10 nucleotides match TRBD2. The CDR3 spans 16 residues. V lost 1 base to trimming and J lost 5 bases; unmatched junction nucleotides: 5. Germline-derived CDR1 and CDR2 are LGHNA and YNFKEQ. DNA of the CDR3: TGTGCCAGCAGCCAAGCTACTAGCGGGGTCAACAATGAGCAGTTCTTC. Its translation is CASSQATSGVNNEQFF.

The V call is TRBV20-1, the J call TRBJ1-2, with 8 bases lining up with TRBD1. The CDR3 sequence is 16 residues long. V was clipped by 0 bases and J by 5 bases; unmatched bases: 11. In germline, CDR1 is DFQATT, CDR2 SNEGSKA (reference sequence). The CDR3 protein is CSARDAGQGFGYGYTF. The CDR3 nucleotides read TGCAGTGCTAGAGACGCTGGACAGGGATTTGGGTATGGCTACACCTTC.

This clonotype was observed a handful of times. This chain links TRBV7-9 with TRBJ2-5; 9 nucleotides agree with TRBD2. Germline V gene sequence: CDR1 SEHNR, CDR2 FQNEAQ (reference sequence). With V trimmed by 5 bases and J by 4 bases, 5 bases remained unmatched. The CDR3 is 14 amino acids. CDR3: CASSKGLAVETQYF. DNA of the CDR3: TGTGCCAGCAGCAAGGGACTAGCAGTAGAGACCCAGTACTTC. The full variable domain, its missing parts supplied by reference TRBV7-9 and TRBJ2-5, is DTGVSQNPRHKITKRGQNVTFRCDPISEHNRLYWYRQTLGQGPEFLTYFQNEAQLEKSRLLSDRFSAERPKGSFSTLEIQRTEQGDSAMYLCASSKGLAVETQYFGPGTRLLVL.

In this sample, this clonotype turned up a few times. The chain carries TRBV20-1 and TRBJ1-1; TRBD1 might be the D (6 bases). The CDR3 consists of 13 residues. CDR1 DFQATT and CDR2 SNEGSKA come from the germline V gene (reference sequence). Between the trimmed V and J ends, which lost 1 base and 4 bases, there was a span of 10 bases. Here the CDR3 reads CSARGGAGTEAFF. DNA of the CDR3: TGCAGTGCTAGAGGGGGGGCGGGCACTGAAGCTTTCTTT.

A remark on this clonotype: A much larger clone lies one base from this, so it may be a read error. The chain carries TRBV12-3 or TRBV12-4 and TRBJ2-2; D is unresolved. The length of the CDR3 is 12 residues. The germline V and J ends were trimmed by 6 bases and 0 bases, with 2 bases remaining between them. The CDR3, as DNA: TGTGCCAGCAGGTCGAACACCGGGGAGCTGTTTTTT. Amino acids: CASRSNTGELFF.

As to this clonotype: A clone one base away is much larger, so this may be a read error. V usage is TRBV28 and J usage is TRBJ2-5, with D tentatively TRBD1 (6 bases). Deletions cut 5 bases from V and 11 bases from J, with 21 bases between. This CDR3 is built from 14 residues. Germline V gene data show CDR1 as MDHEN and CDR2 as SYDVKM. The CDR3 sequence: CASSVRWGLGEQYF. The CDR3 DNA is TGTGCCAGCAGTGTAAGGTGGGGGCTGGGGGAGCAGTACTTC.

A remark on this clonotype: This may stem from a read error, because a much larger clone lies one nucleotide away. The CDR3 bases are TGTGCCAGCAGCGGAGAATACGTCTCCTACAATGAGCAGTACTTC. Translation: CASSGEYVSYNEQYF. The V call is TRBV7-9, the J call TRBJ2-5; D not certain. The CDR3 runs to 15 residues. V lost 5 bases and J 11 bases, leaving 24 bases between the germline ends. Germline V CDR1 and CDR2: SEHNR, FQNEAQ (reference sequence).

The chain carries TRBV12-3 or TRBV12-4 and TRBJ1-1; possibly TRBD1 for D (6 bases). There are 15 residues in the CDR3. V was trimmed by 6 bases and J by 3 bases, leaving 17 bases between them. CDR3 amino acids: CASSPPGGGDTEAFF. The CDR3 region has the DNA TGTGCCAGCAGCCCCCCCGGGGGCGGGGACACTGAAGCTTTCTTT.

This clonotype was found a few times. This chain uses TRBV12-3 or TRBV12-4 with TRBJ2-3, with unresolved D. V lost 4 bases and J lost 4, with 12 bases in between. This CDR3 has 14 residues. CDR3 nucleotides: TGTGCCAGCAGTTCGAATCCAAGGGCAGATACGCAGTATTTT. Translating gives CASSSNPRADTQYF.